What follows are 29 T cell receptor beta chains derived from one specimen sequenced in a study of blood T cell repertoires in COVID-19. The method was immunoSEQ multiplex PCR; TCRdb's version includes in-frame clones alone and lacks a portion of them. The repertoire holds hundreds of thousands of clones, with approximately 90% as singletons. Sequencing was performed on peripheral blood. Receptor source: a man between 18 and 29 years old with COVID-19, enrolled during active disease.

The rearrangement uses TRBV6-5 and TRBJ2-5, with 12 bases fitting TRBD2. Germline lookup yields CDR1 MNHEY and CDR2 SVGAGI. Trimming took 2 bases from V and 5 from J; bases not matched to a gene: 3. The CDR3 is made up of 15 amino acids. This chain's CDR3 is CASSYAGTSGETQYF. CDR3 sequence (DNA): TGTGCCAGCAGTTACGCCGGGACTAGCGGGGAGACCCAGTACTTC.

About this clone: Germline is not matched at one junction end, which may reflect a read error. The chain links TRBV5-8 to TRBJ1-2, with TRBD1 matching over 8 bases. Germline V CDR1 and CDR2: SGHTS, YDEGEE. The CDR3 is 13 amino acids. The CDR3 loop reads CASTLDRDHGYTF. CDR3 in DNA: TGTGCCAGCACCTTGGACAGGGATCATGGCTACACCTTC.

The CDR3 nucleotides read TGTGCCAGCAGGATACCGGGACACCGCGGCTACACCTTC. Translating gives CASRIPGHRGYTF. The chain carries TRBV5-4 and TRBJ1-2; TRBD1 might be the D (6 bases). Germline V gene sequence: CDR1 SGHNT, CDR2 YYREEE (reference sequence). V lost 5 bases, J lost 8 bases, and 16 bases lay in between. The CDR3 has 13 residues. Using reference TRBV5-4 and TRBJ1-2 for the parts outside the CDR3, the full variable domain is ETGVTQSPTHLIKTRGQQVTLRCSSQSGHNTVSWYQQALGQGPQFIFQYYREEENGRGNFPPRFSGLQFPNYSSELNVNALELDDSALYLCASRIPGHRGYTFGSGTRLTVV.

The CDR3 region has the DNA TGTGCCAGCAGCTTGAATAGCGGGTTAAACACCGGGGAGCTGTTTTTT. As protein: CASSLNSGLNTGELFF. This chain connects TRBV5-4 to TRBJ2-2, with 7 nucleotides matching TRBD2. After removal of 1 base from V and 2 bases from J, the junction contained 5 bases not matched to a gene. This CDR3 has 16 residues. In germline, CDR1 is SGHNT, CDR2 YYREEE (reference sequence).

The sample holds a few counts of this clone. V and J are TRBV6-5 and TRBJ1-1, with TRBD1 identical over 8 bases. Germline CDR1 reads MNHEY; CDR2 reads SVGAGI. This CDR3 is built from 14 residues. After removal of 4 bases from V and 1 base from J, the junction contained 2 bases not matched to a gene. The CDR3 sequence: CASSSGQGNTEAFF. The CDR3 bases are TGTGCCAGCAGTTCCGGACAGGGGAACACTGAAGCTTTCTTT.

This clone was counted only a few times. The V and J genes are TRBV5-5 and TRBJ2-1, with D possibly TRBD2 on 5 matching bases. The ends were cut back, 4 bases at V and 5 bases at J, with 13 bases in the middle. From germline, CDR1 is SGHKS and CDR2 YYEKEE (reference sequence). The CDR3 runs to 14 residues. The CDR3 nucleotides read TGTGCCAGCAGCATTGTCACTAGTCACAATGAGCAGTTCTTC. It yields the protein CASSIVTSHNEQFF.

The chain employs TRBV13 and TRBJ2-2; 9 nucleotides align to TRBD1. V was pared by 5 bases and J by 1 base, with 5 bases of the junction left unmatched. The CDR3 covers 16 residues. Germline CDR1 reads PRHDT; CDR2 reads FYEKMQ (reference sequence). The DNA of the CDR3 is TGTGCCAGCAGCGAAGGACAGGGGATGAACACCGGGGAGCTGTTTTTT. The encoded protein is CASSEGQGMNTGELFF.

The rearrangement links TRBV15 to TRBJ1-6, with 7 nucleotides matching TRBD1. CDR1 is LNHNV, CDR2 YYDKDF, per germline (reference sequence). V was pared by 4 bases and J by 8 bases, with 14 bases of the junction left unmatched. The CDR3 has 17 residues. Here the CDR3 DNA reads TGTGCCACCAGCATGGGGAGAAGGGACAGAAAATATTCACCCCTCCACTTT. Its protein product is CATSMGRRDRKYSPLHF.

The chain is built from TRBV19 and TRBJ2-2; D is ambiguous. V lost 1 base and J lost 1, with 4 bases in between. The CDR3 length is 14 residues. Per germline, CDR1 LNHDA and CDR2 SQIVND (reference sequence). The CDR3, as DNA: TGTGCCAGTAGTATAGGGCAGAACACCGGGGAGCTGTTTTTT. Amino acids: CASSIGQNTGELFF.

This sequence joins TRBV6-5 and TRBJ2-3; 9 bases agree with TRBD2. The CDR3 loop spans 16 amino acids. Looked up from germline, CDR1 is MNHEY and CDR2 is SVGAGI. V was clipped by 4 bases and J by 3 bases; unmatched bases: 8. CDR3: CASSSHSGRVTDTQYF. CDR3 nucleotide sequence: TGTGCCAGCAGTTCCCATAGCGGGAGAGTGACAGATACGCAGTATTTT.

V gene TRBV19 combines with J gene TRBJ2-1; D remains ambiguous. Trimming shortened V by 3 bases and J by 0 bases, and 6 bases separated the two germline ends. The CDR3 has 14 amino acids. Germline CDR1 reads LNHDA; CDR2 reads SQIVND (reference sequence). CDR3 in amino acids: CASSMSVSYNEQFF. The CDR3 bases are TGTGCCAGTAGTATGTCTGTCTCCTACAATGAGCAGTTCTTC.

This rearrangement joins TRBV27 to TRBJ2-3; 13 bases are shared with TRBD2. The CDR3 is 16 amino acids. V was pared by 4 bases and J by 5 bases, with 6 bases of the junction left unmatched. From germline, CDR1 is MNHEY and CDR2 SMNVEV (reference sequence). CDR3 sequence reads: CASSSRLAGGVDTQYF. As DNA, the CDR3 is TGTGCCAGCAGTTCCAGACTAGCGGGGGGAGTAGATACGCAGTATTTT.

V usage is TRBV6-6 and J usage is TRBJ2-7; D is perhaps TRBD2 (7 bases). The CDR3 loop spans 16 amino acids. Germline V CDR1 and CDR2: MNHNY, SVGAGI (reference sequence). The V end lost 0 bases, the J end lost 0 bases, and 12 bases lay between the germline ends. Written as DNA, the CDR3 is TGTGCCAGCAGTTACTCCCTCGGGGGGCCCTCCTACGAGCAGTACTTC. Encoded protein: CASSYSLGGPSYEQYF.

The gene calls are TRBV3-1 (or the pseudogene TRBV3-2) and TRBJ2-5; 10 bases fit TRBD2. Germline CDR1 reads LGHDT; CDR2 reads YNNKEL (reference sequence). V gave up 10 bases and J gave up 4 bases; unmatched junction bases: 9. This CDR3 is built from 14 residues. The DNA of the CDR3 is TGTGCCACCGGGACACTAGCGGGGCCAGAGACCCAGTACTTC. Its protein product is CATGTLAGPETQYF.

The CDR3 sequence: CASSVLGQGAGELFF. The CDR3, as DNA: TGTGCCAGCAGCGTTTTGGGACAGGGAGCCGGGGAGCTGTTTTTT. V usage is TRBV9 and J usage is TRBJ2-2; 9 bases agree with TRBD1. V trimming: 2 bases; J trimming: 6 bases; junction bases outside the gene matches: 5. This CDR3 is built from 15 residues. CDR1 and CDR2 from the germline V gene are SGDLS and YYNGEE.

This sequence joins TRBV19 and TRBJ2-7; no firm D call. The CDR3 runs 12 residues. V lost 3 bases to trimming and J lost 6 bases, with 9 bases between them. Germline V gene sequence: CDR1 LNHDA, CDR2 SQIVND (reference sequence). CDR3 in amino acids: CASSIGGSEQYF. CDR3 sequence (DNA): TGTGCCAGTAGTATCGGTGGTAGCGAGCAGTACTTC.

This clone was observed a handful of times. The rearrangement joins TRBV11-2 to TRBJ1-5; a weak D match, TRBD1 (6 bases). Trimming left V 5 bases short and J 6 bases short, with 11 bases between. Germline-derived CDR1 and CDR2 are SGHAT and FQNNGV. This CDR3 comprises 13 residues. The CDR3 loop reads CASSRGGGQPQHF. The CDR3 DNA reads TGTGCCAGCAGCCGGGGGGGCGGTCAGCCCCAGCATTTT.

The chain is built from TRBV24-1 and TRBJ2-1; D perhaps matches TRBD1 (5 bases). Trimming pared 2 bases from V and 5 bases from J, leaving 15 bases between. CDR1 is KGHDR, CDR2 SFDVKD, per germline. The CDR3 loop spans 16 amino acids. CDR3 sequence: CATSDSQGLGNNEQFF. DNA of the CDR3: TGTGCCACCAGTGATTCGCAGGGATTAGGAAACAATGAGCAGTTCTTC.

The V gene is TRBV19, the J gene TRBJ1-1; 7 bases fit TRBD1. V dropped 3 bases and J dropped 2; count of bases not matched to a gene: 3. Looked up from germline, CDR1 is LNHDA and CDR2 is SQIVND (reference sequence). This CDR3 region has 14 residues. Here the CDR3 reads CASSMGQTNTEAFF. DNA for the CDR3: TGTGCCAGTAGTATGGGACAGACAAACACTGAAGCTTTCTTT.

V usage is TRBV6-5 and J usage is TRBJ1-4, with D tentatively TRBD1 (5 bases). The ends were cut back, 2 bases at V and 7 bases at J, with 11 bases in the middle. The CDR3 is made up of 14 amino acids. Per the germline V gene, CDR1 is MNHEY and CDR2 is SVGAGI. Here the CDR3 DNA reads TGTGCCAGCAGTTACCGGCCGGGGGGTGAAAAACTGTTTTTT. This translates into CASSYRPGGEKLFF.

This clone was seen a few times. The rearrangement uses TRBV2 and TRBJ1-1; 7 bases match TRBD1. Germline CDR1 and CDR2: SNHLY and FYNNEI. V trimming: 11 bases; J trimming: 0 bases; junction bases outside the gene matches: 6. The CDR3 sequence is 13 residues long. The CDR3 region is CADGDRVNTEAFF. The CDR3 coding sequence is TGTGCCGATGGAGACAGGGTGAACACTGAAGCTTTCTTT.

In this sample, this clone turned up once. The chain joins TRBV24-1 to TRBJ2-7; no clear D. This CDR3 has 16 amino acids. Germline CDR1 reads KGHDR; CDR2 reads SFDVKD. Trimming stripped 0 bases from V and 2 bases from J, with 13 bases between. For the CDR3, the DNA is TGTGCCACCAGTGATTTGGCCGCGGAGCTCCCCTACGAGCAGTACTTC. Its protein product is CATSDLAAELPYEQYF.

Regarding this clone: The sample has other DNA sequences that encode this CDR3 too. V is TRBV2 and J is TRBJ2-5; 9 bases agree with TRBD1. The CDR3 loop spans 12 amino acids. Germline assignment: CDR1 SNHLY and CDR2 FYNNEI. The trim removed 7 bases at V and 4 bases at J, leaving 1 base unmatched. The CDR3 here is CASKDRGETQYF. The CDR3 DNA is TGTGCCAGCAAGGACAGGGGAGAGACCCAGTACTTC.

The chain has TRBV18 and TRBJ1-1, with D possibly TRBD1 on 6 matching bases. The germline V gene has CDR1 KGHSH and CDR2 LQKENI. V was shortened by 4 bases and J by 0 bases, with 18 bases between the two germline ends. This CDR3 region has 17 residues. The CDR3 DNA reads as TGTGCCAGCTCACAGGACAGCCTAGTCCTGATGAACACTGAAGCTTTCTTT. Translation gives CASSQDSLVLMNTEAFF. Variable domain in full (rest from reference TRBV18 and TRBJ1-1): NAGVMQNPRHLVRRRGQEARLRCSPMKGHSHVYWYRQLPEEGLKFMVYLQKENIIDESGMPKERFSAEFPKEGPSILRIQQVVRGDSAAYFCASSQDSLVLMNTEAFFGQGTRLTVV.

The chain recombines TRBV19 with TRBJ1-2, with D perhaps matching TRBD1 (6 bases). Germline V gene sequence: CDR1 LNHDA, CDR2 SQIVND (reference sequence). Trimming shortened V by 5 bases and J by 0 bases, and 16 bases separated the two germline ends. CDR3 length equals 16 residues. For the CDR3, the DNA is TGTGCCAGTAGTCCCGAACAGGGTTTAGCTAACTATGGCTACACCTTC. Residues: CASSPEQGLANYGYTF.

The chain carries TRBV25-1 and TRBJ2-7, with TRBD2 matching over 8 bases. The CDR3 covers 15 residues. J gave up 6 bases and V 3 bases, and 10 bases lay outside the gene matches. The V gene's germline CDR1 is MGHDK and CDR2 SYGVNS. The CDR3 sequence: CASSDSGTRGAEQYF. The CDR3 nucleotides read TGTGCCAGCAGTGATAGCGGGACCCGGGGGGCCGAGCAGTACTTC.

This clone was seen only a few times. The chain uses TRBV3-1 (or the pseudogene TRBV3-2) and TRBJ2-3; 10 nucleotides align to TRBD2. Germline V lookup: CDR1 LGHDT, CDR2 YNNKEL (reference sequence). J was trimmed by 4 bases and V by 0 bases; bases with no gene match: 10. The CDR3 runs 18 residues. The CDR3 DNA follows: TGTGCCAGCAGCCAAGACGAGCGGGGGGGCCCGATTGCAGATACGCAGTATTTT. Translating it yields CASSQDERGGPIADTQYF.

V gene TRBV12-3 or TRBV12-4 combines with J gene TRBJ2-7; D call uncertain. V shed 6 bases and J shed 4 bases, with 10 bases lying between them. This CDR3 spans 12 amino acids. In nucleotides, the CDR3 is TGTGCCAGCAGGTCCTCAGGATACGAGCAGTACTTC. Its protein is CASRSSGYEQYF.

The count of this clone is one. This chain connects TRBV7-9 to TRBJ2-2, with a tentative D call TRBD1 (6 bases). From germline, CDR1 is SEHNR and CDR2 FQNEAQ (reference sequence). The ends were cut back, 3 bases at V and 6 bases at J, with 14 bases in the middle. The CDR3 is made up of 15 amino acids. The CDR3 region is CASSFQGRAAGELFF. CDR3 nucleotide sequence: TGTGCCAGCAGCTTCCAGGGGCGGGCGGCCGGGGAGCTGTTTTTT.